This T cell receptor (beta chain) was found in a study of response to subunit inactivated influenza vaccine. The germline V gene has CDR1 SQVTM and CDR2 ANQGSEA. The CDR3 loop spans 11 amino acids. The ends were cut back, 5 bases at V and 2 bases at J, with 7 bases in the middle. TCRdb reprocessed the RT-PCR reads via MiXCR and lists one record per CDR3 protein. The repertoire has about 540,000 distinct CDR3 sequences, roughly a quarter of them found once; the top ten carry 2.5% to 3.5%. Another study also made use of these data, one on T cells expressing NK-cell markers. Turning to that study: 5'RACE template switching with UMIs produced the TCR beta cDNA. Several of the donors carried dominant NKG2C+ clonotypes that took up 1.0-7.0% of their CD8+ T cells. These same clonotypes (in several donors) also led the CD3+CD56-NKG2C+ fraction.

The TCR was taken from a middle-aged man who received an inactivated influenza vaccine. The genes are TRBV29-1 and TRBJ2-7; tentatively, D is TRBD2 (5 bases). The sample here was CD4+ T cells sorted from PBMCs, taken about 11 days after vaccination. CDR3 sequence: CSVTEAYEQYF. Written as DNA, the CDR3 is TGCAGCGTTACGGAGGCCTACGAGCAGTACTTC.